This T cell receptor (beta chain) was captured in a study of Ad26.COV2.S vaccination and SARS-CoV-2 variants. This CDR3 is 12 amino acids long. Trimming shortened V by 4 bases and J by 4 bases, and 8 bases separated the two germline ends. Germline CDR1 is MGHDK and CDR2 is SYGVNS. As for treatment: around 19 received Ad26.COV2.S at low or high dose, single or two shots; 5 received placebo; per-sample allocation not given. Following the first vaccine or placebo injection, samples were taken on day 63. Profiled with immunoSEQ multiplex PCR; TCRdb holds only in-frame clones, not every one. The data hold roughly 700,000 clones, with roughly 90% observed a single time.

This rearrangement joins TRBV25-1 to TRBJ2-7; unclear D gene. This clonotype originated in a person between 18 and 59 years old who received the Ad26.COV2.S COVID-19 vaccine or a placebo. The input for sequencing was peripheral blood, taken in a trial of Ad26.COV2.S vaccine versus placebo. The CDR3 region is CASSGWGYEQYF. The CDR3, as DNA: TGTGCCAGCAGTGGTTGGGGATACGAGCAGTACTTC.